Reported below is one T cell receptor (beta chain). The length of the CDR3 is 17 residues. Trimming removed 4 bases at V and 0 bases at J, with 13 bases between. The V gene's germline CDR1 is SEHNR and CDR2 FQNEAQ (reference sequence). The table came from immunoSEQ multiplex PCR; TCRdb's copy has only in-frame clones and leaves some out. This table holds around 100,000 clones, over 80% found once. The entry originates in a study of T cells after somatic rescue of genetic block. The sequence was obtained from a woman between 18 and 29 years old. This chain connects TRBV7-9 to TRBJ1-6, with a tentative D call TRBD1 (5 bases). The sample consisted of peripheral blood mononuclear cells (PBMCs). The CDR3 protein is CASSYDSSSSYNSPLHF. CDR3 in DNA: TGTGCCAGCAGCTACGACAGCTCGAGCTCCTATAATTCACCCCTCCACTTT.